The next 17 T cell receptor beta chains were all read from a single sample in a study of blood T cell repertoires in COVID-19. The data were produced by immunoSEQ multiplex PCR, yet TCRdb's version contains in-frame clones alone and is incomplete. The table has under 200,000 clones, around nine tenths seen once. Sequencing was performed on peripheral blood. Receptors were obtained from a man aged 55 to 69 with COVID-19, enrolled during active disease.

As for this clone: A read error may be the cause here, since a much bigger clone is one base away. The CDR3, as DNA: TGTGCCAGCAGCTTAGCGGGACAGGGTTTGAATTCACCCCTCCACTTT. Its protein is CASSLAGQGLNSPLHF. The rearrangement links TRBV11-2 to TRBJ1-6; 9 bases are shared with TRBD1. CDR1 and CDR2 from the germline V gene are SGHAT and FQNNGV. The CDR3 is made up of 16 amino acids. V lost 1 base and J lost 7; bases outside the gene matches: 5. The full variable domain, rest sourced from reference TRBV11-2 and TRBJ1-6, is EAGVAQSPRYKIIEKRQSVAFWCNPISGHATLYWYQQILGQGPKLLIQFQNNGVVDDSQLPKDRFSAERLKGVDSTLKIQPAKLEDSAVYLCASSLAGQGLNSPLHFGNGTRLTVT.

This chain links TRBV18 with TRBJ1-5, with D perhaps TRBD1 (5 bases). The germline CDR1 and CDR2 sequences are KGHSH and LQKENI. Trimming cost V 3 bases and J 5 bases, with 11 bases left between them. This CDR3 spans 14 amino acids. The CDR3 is CASSPSQGYQPQHF. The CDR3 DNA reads TGTGCCAGCTCACCTTCCCAGGGCTATCAGCCCCAGCATTTT.

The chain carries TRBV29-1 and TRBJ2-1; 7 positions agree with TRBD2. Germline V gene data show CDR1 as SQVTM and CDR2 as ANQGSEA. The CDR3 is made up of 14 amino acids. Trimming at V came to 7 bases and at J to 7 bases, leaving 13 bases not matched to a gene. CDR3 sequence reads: CSAGGRDWVNEQFF. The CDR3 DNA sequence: TGCAGCGCGGGGGGTCGGGATTGGGTTAATGAGCAGTTCTTC.

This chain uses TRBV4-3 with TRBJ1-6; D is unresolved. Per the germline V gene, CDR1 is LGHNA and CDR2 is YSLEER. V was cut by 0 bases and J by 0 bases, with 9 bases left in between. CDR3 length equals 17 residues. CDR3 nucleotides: TGCGCCAGCAGCCAAGACCCACGCGGCTCCTATAATTCACCCCTCCACTTT. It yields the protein CASSQDPRGSYNSPLHF.

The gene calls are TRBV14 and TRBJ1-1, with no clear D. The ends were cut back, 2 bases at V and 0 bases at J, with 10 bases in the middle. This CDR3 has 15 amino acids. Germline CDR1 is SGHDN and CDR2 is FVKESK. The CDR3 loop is CASSQQQLMNTEAFF. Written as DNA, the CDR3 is TGTGCCAGCAGCCAACAACAGCTTATGAACACTGAAGCTTTCTTT.

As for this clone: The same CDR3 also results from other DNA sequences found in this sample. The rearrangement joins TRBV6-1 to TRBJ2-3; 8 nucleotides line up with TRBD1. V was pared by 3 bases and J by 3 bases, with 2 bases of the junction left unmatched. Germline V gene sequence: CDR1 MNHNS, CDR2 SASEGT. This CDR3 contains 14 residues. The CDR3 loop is CASSDRGHTDTQYF. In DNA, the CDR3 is TGTGCCAGCAGTGACAGGGGGCATACAGATACGCAGTATTTT.

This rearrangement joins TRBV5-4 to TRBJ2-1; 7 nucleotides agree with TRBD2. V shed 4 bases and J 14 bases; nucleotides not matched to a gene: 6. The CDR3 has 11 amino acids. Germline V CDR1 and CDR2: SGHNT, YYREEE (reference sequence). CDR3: CASSNGLDEFF. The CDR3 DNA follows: TGTGCCAGCAGCAATGGACTAGATGAGTTCTTC. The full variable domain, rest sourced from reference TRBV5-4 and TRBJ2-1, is ETGVTQSPTHLIKTRGQQVTLRCSSQSGHNTVSWYQQALGQGPQFIFQYYREEENGRGNFPPRFSGLQFPNYSSELNVNALELDDSALYLCASSNGLDEFFGPGTRLTVL.

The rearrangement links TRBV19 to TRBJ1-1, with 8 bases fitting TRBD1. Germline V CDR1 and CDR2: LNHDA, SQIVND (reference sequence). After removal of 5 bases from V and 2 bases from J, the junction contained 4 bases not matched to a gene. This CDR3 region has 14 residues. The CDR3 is CASSETGVNTEAFF. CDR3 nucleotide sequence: TGTGCCAGTAGTGAGACAGGGGTAAACACTGAAGCTTTCTTT.

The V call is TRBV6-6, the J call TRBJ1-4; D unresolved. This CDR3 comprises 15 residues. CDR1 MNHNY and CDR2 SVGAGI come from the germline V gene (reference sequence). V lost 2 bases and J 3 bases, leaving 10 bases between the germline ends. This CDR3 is CASSYPGESNEKLFF. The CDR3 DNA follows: TGTGCCAGCAGTTACCCCGGGGAGTCTAATGAAAAACTGTTTTTT.

CDR3 nucleotides: TGTGCCAGCAGCTTAGGGATAGGAACAGCTTCACCCCTCCACTTT. Protein: CASSLGIGTASPLHF. The chain uses TRBV7-2 and TRBJ1-6, with D uncertain. This CDR3 is 15 amino acids long. V gave up 1 base and J gave up 9 bases, with 13 bases separating them. The germline CDR1 and CDR2 sequences are SGHTA and FQGNSA.

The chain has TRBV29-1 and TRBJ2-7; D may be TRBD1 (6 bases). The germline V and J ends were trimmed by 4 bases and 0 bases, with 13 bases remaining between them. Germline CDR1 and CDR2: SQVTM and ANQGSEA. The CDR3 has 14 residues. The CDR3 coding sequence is TGCAGCGTTGTGGGGACAAAGAGCTCCTACGAGCAGTACTTC. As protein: CSVVGTKSSYEQYF.

In DNA form, the CDR3 reads TGTGCCAGCAGAGGGACTATTTTCTACGAGCAGTACTTC. Translating gives CASRGTIFYEQYF. This chain uses TRBV28 with TRBJ2-7; 7 bases are shared with TRBD2. The CDR3 has 13 residues. Germline-derived CDR1 and CDR2 are MDHEN and SYDVKM. Trimming removed 6 bases from V and 3 bases from J; junction bases left unmatched: 5. Using reference TRBV28 and TRBJ2-7 for the parts outside the CDR3, the full variable domain is DVKVTQSSRYLVKRTGEKVFLECVQDMDHENMFWYRQDPGLGLRLIYFSYDVKMKEKGDIPEGYSVSREKKERFSLILESASTNQTSMYLCASRGTIFYEQYFGPGTRLTVT.

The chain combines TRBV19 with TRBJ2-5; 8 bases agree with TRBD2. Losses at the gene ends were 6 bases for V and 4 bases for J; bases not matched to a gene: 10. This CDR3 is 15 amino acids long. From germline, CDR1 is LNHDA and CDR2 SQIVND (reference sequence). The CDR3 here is CASSSGASGLETQYF. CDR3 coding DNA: TGTGCCAGTAGCTCCGGAGCTAGCGGGCTAGAGACCCAGTACTTC. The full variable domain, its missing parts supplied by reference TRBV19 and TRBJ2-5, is DGGITQSPKYLFRKEGQNVTLSCEQNLNHDAMYWYRQDPGQGLRLIYYSQIVNDFQKGDIAEGYSVSREKKESFPLTVTSAQKNPTAFYLCASSSGASGLETQYFGPGTRLLVL.

In nucleotides, the CDR3 is TGTGCCAGCAGCTTGGGGGAGGGATTAGCAAATGAAAAACTGTTTTTT. It yields the protein CASSLGEGLANEKLFF. The chain carries TRBV7-2 and TRBJ1-4; D is possibly TRBD1 (5 bases). CDR1 and CDR2 (germline): SGHTA, FQGNSA. CDR3 length: 16 residues. V was clipped by 3 bases and J by 5 bases, with 16 bases between them.

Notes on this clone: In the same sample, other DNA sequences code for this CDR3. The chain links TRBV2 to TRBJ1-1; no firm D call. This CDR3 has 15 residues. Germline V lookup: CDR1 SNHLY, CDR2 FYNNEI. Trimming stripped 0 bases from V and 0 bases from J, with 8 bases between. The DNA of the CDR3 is TGTGCCAGCAGTGAAGCCCCCGGGGTGAACACTGAAGCTTTCTTT. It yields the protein CASSEAPGVNTEAFF.

CDR3 in amino acids: CASSLREGNQPQHF. The DNA for the CDR3 is TGTGCCAGTAGTCTCAGGGAGGGCAATCAGCCCCAGCATTTT. This sequence joins TRBV19 and TRBJ1-5, with a weak D call TRBD1 (5 bases). CDR1 and CDR2 from the germline V gene are LNHDA and SQIVND (reference sequence). The CDR3 totals 14 residues. Trimming took off 5 bases at V and 2 bases at J, with 10 bases between the two ends. Together with reference TRBV19 and TRBJ1-5, the CDR3 gives the full variable domain: DGGITQSPKYLFRKEGQNVTLSCEQNLNHDAMYWYRQDPGQGLRLIYYSQIVNDFQKGDIAEGYSVSREKKESFPLTVTSAQKNPTAFYLCASSLREGNQPQHFGDGTRLSIL.

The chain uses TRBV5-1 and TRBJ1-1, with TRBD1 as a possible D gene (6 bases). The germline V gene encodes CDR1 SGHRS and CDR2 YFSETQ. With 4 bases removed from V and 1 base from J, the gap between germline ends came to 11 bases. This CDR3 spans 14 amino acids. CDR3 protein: CASSHKQGNTEAFF. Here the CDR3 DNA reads TGCGCCAGCAGCCACAAACAGGGGAACACTGAAGCTTTCTTT.